This T cell receptor (beta chain) was recovered during a study of T cell responses to AZD1222 COVID-19 vaccine. Study-wide results and limits: Clonal diversity was possibly underestimated, and white British individuals and females predominated among donors.

Measured with immunoSEQ multiplex PCR; TCRdb has only the in-frame clones, and not every one. This table holds around 120,000 clones, 85% to 95% found once. The germline V and J ends were trimmed by 6 bases and 0 bases, with 14 bases remaining between them. This CDR3 is 15 amino acids long. Germline V CDR1 and CDR2: MDHEN, SYDVKM. Comment on this clone: Its antigen remains unknown.

The material was peripheral blood, obtained on day 0 of AZD1222 vaccination. The TCR originated in an adult in good health. The V and J genes are TRBV28 and TRBJ1-2; D ambiguous. For the CDR3, the DNA is TGTGCCAGCAGACGTACGAAGACCGCTAACTATGGCTACACCTTC. Protein: CASRRTKTANYGYTF.